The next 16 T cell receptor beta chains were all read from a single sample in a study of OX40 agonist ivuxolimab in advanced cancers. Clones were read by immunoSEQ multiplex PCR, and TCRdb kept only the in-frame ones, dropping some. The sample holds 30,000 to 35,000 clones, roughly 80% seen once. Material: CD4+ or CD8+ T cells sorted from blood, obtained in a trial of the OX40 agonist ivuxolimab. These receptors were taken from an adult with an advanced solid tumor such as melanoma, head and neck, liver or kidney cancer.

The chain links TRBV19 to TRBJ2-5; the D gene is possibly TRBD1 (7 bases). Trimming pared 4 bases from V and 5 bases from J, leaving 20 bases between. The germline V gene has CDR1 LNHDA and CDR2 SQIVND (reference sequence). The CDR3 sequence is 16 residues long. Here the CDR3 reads CASSKGGAPRGETQYF. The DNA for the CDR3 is TGTGCCAGTAGTAAGGGGGGAGCCCCCAGGGGGGAGACCCAGTACTTC.

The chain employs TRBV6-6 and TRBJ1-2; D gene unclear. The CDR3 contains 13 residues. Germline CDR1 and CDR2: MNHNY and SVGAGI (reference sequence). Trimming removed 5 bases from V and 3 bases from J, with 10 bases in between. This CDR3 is CASSDQSDYGYTF. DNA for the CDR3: TGTGCCAGCAGTGACCAAAGCGACTATGGCTACACCTTC.

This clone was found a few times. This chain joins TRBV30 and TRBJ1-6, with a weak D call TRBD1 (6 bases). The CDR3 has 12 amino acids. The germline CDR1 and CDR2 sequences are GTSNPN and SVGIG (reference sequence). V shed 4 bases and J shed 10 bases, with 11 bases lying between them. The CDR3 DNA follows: TGTGCCTGGAAGGGGGGGTACTCACCCCTCCACTTT. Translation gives CAWKGGYSPLHF.

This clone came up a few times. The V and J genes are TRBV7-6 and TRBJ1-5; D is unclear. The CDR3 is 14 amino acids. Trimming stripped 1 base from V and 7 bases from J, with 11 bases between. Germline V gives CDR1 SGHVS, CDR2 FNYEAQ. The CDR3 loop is CASSLEEGAQPQHF. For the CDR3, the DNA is TGTGCCAGCAGCTTAGAGGAGGGAGCCCAGCCCCAGCATTTT.

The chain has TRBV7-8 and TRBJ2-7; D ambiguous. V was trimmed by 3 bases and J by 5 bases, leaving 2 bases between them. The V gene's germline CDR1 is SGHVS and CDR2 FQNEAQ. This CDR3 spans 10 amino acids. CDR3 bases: TGTGCCAGCAGCTTGGACGAGCAGTACTTC. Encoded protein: CASSLDEQYF.

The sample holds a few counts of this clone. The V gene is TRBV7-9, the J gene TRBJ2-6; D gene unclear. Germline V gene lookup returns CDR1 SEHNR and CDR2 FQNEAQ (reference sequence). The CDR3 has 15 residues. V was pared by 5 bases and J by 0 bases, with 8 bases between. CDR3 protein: CASSLGNSGANVLTF. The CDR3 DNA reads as TGTGCCAGCAGCCTGGGGAACTCTGGGGCCAACGTCCTGACTTTC.

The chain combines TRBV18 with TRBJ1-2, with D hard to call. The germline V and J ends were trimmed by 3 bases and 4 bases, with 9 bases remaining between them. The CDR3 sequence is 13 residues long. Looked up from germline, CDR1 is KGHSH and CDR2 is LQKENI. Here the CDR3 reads CASSPDTRYGYTF. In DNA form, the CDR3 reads TGTGCCAGCTCACCTGACACCCGCTATGGCTACACCTTC.

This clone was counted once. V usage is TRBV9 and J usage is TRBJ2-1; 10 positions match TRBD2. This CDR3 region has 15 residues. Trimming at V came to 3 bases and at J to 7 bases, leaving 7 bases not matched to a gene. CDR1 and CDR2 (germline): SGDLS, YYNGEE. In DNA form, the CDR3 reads TGTGCCAGCAGCGCTAGCGGGAGAGTAGGAAATGAGCAGTTCTTC. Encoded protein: CASSASGRVGNEQFF.

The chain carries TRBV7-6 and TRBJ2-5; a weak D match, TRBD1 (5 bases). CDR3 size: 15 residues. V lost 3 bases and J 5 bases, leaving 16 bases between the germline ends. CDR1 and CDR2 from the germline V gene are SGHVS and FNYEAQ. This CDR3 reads CASSFVSVGAETQYF. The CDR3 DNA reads TGTGCCAGCAGCTTCGTATCGGTAGGGGCCGAGACCCAGTACTTC. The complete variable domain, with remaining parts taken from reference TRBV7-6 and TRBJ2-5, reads GAGVSQSPRYKVTKRGQDVALRCDPISGHVSLYWYRQALGQGPEFLTYFNYEAQQDKSGLPNDRFSAERPEGSISTLTIQRTEQRDSAMYRCASSFVSVGAETQYFGPGTRLLVL.

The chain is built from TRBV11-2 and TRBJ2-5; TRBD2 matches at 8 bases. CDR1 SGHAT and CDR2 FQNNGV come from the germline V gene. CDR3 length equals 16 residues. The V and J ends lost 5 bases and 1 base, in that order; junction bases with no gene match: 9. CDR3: CASSKRGGAGQETQYF. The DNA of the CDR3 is TGTGCCAGCAGCAAACGGGGGGGGGCCGGCCAAGAGACCCAGTACTTC.

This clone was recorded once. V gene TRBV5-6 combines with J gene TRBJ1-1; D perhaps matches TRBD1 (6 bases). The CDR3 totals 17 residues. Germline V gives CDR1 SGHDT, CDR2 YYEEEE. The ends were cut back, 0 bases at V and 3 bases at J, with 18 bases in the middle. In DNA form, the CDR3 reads TGTGCCAGCAGCTTGGGAACAGGGAGTTTCATGGACACTGAAGCTTTCTTT. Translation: CASSLGTGSFMDTEAFF. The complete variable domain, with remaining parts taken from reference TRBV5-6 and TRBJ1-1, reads DAGVTQSPTHLIKTRGQQVTLRCSPKSGHDTVSWYQQALGQGPQFIFQYYEEEERQRGNFPDRFSGHQFPNYSSELNVNALLLGDSALYLCASSLGTGSFMDTEAFFGQGTRLTVV.

In DNA form, the CDR3 reads TGTGCCTGGAGTTTTTCGAACTATGGCTACACCTTC. It encodes CAWSFSNYGYTF. V usage is TRBV30 and J usage is TRBJ1-2; D not resolved. Germline CDR1 is GTSNPN and CDR2 is SVGIG (reference sequence). Trimming took 2 bases from V and 2 from J, leaving 6 bases between them. There are 12 residues in the CDR3.

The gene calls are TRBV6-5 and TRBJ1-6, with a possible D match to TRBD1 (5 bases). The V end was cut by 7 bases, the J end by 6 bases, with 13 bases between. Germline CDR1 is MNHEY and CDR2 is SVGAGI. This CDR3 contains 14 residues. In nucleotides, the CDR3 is TGTGCCAGCACCCTCGCCGGGGGTAATTCACCCCTCCACTTT. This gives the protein CASTLAGGNSPLHF.

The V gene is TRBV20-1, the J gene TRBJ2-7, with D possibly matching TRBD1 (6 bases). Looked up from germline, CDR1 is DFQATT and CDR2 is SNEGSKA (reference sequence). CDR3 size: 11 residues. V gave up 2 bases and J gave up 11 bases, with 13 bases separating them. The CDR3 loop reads CSARSRGSKYF. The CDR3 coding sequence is TGCAGTGCTAGATCCAGGGGCTCAAAGTACTTC.

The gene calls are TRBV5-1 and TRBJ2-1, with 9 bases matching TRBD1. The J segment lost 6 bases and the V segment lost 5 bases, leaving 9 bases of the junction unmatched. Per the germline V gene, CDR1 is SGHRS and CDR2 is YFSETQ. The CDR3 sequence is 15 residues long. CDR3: CASRAGTGTSNEQFF. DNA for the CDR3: TGCGCCAGCAGAGCCGGGACAGGGACCTCCAATGAGCAGTTCTTC.

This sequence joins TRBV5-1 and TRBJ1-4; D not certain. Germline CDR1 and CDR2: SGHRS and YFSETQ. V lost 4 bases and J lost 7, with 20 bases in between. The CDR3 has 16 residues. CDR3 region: CASSAWLGVGGEKLFF. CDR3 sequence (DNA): TGCGCCAGCAGCGCCTGGTTGGGAGTTGGCGGTGAAAAACTGTTTTTT.